The source of this T cell receptor (beta chain) is a study of Ad26.COV2.S vaccination and SARS-CoV-2 variants. Looking at the study overall: Donor was in the COV1001 Ad26.COV2.S trial arm.

Profiling relied on immunoSEQ multiplex PCR, and the TCRdb table lists in-frame clones only, not all of them. The profile shows approximately 480,000 clones, around nine tenths of them singletons. Treatment described: roughly 20 received Ad26.COV2.S at low or high dose, single or two shots; about 5 received placebo; per-sample allocation not given. It was on day 63 after the first vaccine or placebo injection that samples were taken. The CDR3 loop spans 16 amino acids. V gave up 2 bases and J gave up 1 base; unmatched junction bases: 5. Germline V lookup: CDR1 SGHTA, CDR2 FQGNSA. This chain links TRBV7-2 with TRBJ2-3, with 8 bases lining up with TRBD1. The sample was peripheral blood, taken in a trial of Ad26.COV2.S vaccine versus placebo. This receptor was taken from a person aged 18-60 years who received the Ad26.COV2.S COVID-19 vaccine or a placebo. This CDR3 is CASSLSGGSGTDTQYF. DNA for the CDR3: TGTGCCAGCAGCTTATCAGGGGGCTCTGGCACAGATACGCAGTATTTT.